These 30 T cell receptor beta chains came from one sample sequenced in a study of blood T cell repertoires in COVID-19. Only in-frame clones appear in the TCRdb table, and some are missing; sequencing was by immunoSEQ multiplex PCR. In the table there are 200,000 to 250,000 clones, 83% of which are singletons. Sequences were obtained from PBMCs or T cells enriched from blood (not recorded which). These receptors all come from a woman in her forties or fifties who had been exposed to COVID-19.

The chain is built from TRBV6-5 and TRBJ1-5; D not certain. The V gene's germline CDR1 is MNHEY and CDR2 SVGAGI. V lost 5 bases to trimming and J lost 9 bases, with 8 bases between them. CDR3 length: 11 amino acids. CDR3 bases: TGTGCCAGCAGTCCCCTGCGGCCCCAGCATTTT. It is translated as CASSPLRPQHF.

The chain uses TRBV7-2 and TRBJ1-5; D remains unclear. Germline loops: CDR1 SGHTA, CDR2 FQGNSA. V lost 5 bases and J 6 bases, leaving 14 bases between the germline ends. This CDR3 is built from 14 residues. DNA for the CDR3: TGTGCCAGCAGCCCCGGGTCACCCGGTCAGCCCCAGCATTTT. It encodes CASSPGSPGQPQHF.

As DNA, the CDR3 is TGCGCCAGCAGCTCAGGGGCAGCTAATGAAAAACTGTTTTTT. Translating gives CASSSGAANEKLFF. The chain links TRBV5-1 to TRBJ1-4; tentative D call: TRBD1 (6 bases). Germline CDR1 SGHRS, CDR2 YFSETQ. The CDR3 extends over 14 amino acids. The V end was cut by 3 bases, the J end by 3 bases, with 9 bases between.

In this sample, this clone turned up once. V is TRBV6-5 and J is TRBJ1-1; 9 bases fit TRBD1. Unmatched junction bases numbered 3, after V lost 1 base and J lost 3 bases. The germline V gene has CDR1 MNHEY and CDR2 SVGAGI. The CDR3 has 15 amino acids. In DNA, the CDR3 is TGTGCCAGCAGTTACTACAGGACAGGGGACACTGAAGCTTTCTTT. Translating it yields CASSYYRTGDTEAFF.

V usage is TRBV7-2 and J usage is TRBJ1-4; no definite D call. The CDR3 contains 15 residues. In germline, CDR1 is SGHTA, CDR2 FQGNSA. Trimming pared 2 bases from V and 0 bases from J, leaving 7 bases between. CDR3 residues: CASSLMAATNEKLFF. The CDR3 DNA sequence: TGTGCCAGCAGCTTAATGGCAGCAACTAATGAAAAACTGTTTTTT.

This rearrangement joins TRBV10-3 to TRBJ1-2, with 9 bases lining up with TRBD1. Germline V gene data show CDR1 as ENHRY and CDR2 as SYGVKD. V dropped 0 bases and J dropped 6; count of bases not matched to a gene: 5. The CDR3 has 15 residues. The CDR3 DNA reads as TGTGCCATCAGTGAGTCGAGGGACAGGGTACATGGCTACACCTTC. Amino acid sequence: CAISESRDRVHGYTF.

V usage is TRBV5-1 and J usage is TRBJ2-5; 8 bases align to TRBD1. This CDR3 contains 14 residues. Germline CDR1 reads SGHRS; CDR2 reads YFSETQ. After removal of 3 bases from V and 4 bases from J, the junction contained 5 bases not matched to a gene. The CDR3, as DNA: TGCGCCAGCAGCTCTGGACAGGGCGGAGAGACCCAGTACTTC. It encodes CASSSGQGGETQYF. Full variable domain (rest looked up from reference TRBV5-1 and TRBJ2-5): KAGVTQTPRYLIKTRGQQVTLSCSPISGHRSVSWYQQTPGQGLQFLFEYFSETQRNKGNFPGRFSGRQFSNSRSEMNVSTLELGDSALYLCASSSGQGGETQYFGPGTRLLVL.

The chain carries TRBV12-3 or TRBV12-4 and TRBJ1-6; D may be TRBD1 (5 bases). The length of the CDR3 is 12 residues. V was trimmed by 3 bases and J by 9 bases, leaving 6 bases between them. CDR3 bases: TGTGCCAGCAGTTTGGGGGGTTCACCCCTCCACTTT. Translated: CASSLGGSPLHF.

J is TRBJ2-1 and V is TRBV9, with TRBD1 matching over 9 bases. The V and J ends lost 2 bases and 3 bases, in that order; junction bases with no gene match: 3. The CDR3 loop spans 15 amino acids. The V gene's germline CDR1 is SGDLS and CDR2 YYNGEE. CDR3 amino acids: CASSVSGQGYNEQFF. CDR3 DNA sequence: TGTGCCAGCAGCGTCTCGGGACAGGGCTACAATGAGCAGTTCTTC.

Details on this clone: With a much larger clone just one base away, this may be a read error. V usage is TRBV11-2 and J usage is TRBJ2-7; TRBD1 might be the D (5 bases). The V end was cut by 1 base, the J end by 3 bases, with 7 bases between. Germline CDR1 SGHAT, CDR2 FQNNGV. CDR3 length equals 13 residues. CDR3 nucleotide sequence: TGTGCCAGCAGCTTAGGACAGTACTACGAGCAGTACTTC. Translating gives CASSLGQYYEQYF. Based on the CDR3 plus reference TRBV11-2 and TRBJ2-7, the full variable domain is EAGVAQSPRYKIIEKRQSVAFWCNPISGHATLYWYQQILGQGPKLLIQFQNNGVVDDSQLPKDRFSAERLKGVDSTLKIQPAKLEDSAVYLCASSLGQYYEQYFGPGTRLTVT.

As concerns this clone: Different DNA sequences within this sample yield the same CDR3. The CDR3 DNA sequence: TGTGCCAGCAGACAGGGCGGCACAGATACGCAGTATTTT. Its protein is CASRQGGTDTQYF. The gene calls are TRBV27 and TRBJ2-3; D is possibly TRBD1 (6 bases). V was trimmed by 6 bases and J by 1 base, leaving 8 bases between them. The CDR3 runs 13 residues. The germline V gene encodes CDR1 MNHEY and CDR2 SMNVEV (reference sequence).

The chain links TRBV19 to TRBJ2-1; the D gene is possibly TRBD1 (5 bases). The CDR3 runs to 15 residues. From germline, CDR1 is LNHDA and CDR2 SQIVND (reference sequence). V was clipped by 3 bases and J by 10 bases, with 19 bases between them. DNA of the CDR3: TGTGCCAGTAGTATCACGACAGCACCTACAGCGGAGCAGTTCTTC. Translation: CASSITTAPTAEQFF.

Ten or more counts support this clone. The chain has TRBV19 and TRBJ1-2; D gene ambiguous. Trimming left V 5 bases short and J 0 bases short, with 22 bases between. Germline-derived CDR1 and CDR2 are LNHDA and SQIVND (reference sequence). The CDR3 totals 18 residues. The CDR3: CASSPRGATIMANYGYTF. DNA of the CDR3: TGTGCCAGTAGTCCTCGGGGAGCCACGATAATGGCTAACTATGGCTACACCTTC.

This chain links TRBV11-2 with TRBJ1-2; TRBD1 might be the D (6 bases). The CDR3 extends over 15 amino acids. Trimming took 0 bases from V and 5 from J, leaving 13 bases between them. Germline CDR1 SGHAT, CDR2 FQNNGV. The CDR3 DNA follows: TGTGCCAGCAGCTTAGATACAGGGCTCGGATATGGCTACACCTTC. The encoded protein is CASSLDTGLGYGYTF.

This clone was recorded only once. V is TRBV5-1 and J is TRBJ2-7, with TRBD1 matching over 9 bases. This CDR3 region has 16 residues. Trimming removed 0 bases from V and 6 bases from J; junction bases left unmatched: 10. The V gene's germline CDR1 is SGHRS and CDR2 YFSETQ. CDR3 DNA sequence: TGCGCCAGCAGCTTGGTTGGGCGACAGGGACAGGGCGAGCAGTACTTC. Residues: CASSLVGRQGQGEQYF.

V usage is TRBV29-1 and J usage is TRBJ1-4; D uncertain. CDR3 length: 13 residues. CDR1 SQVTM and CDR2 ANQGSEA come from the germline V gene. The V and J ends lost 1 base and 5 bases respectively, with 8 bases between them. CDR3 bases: TGCAGCGTTGAAGGGAACGGGAATGAAAAACTGTTTTTT. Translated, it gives CSVEGNGNEKLFF.

CDR3 sequence reads: CASSLNEGGGYTF. The CDR3 coding sequence is TGTGCCAGCAGCTTAAATGAGGGAGGCGGCTACACCTTC. This chain connects TRBV11-2 to TRBJ1-2; D uncertain. The CDR3 has 13 amino acids. Germline CDR1 and CDR2: SGHAT and FQNNGV. Between the trimmed V and J ends, which lost 2 bases and 8 bases, there was a span of 12 bases.

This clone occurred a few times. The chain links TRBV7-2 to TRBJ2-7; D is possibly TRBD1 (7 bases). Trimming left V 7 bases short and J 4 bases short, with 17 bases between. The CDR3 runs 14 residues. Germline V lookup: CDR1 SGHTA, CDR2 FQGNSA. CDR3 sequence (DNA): TGTGCCAGCACCTCCCCAGGGGGAGGTTACGAGCAGTACTTC. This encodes CASTSPGGGYEQYF.

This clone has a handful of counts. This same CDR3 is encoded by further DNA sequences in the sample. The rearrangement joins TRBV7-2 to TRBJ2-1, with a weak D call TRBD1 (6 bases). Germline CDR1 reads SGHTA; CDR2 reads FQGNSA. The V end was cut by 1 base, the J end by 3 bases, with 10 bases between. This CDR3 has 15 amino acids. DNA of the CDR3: TGTGCCAGCAGCTTAGGCAGGGGAAGCTACAATGAGCAGTTCTTC. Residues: CASSLGRGSYNEQFF.

CDR3 nucleotides: TGTGCCAGTAGCCCACCCCGGGGGACCCCTCTCTATGAGCAGTTCTTC. It is translated as CASSPPRGTPLYEQFF. The V gene is TRBV19, the J gene TRBJ2-1; possible D gene TRBD2, 6 bases. Trimming shortened V by 6 bases and J by 8 bases, and 23 bases separated the two germline ends. Germline loops: CDR1 LNHDA, CDR2 SQIVND (reference sequence). The CDR3 contains 16 residues.

In nucleotides, the CDR3 is TGTGCCAGCAGCGCCAGGACTGAAGCTTTCTTT. Translating it yields CASSARTEAFF. The chain employs TRBV28 and TRBJ1-1; no clear D. Deletions cut 6 bases from V and 5 bases from J, with 7 bases between. The CDR3 loop spans 11 amino acids. Germline V lookup: CDR1 MDHEN, CDR2 SYDVKM.

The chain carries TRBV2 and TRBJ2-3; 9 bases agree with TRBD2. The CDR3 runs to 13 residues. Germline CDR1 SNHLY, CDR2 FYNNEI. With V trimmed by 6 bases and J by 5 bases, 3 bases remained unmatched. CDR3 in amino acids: CASRRGGGDTQYF. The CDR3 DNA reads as TGTGCCAGCAGGCGGGGGGGAGGAGATACGCAGTATTTT.

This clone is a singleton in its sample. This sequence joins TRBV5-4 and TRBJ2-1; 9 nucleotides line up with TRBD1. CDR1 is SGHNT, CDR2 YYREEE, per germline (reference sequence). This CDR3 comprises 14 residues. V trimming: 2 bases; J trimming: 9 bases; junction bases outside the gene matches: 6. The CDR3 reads CASSFGTGRSEQFF. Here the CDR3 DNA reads TGTGCCAGCAGCTTTGGGACAGGGAGGAGTGAGCAGTTCTTC.

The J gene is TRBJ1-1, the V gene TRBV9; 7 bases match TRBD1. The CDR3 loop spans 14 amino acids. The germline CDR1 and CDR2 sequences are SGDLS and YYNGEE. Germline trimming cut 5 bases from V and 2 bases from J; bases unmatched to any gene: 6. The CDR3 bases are TGTGCCAGCAGAGCAGGGGGAGCTAACACTGAAGCTTTCTTT. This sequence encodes CASRAGGANTEAFF.

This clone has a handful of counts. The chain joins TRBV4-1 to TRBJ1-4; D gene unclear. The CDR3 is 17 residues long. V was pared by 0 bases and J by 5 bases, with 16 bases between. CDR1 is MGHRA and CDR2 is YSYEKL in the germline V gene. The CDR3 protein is CASSQDRIREPNEKLFF. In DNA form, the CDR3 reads TGCGCCAGCAGCCAAGATAGGATAAGGGAGCCAAATGAAAAACTGTTTTTT.

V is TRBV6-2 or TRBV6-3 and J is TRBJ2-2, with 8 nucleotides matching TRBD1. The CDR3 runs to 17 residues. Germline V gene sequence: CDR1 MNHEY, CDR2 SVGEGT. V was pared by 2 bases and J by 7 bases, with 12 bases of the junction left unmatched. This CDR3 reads CASSYPLTGGLGGELFF. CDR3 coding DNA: TGTGCCAGCAGTTACCCCCTCACAGGGGGATTGGGCGGGGAGCTGTTTTTT.

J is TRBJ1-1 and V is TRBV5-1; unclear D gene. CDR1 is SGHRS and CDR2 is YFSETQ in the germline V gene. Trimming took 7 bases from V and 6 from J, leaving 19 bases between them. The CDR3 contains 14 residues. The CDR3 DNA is TGCGCCAGCTATGGGAGTATGCCAGGATCTGAAGCTTTCTTT. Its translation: CASYGSMPGSEAFF. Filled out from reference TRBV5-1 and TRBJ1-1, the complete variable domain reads KAGVTQTPRYLIKTRGQQVTLSCSPISGHRSVSWYQQTPGQGLQFLFEYFSETQRNKGNFPGRFSGRQFSNSRSEMNVSTLELGDSALYLCASYGSMPGSEAFFGQGTRLTVV.

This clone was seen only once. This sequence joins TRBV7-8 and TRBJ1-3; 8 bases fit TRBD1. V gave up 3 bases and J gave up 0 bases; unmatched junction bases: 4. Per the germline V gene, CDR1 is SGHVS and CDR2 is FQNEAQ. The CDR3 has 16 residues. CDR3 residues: CASSFDRGHSGNTIYF. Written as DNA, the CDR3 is TGTGCCAGCAGCTTTGACAGGGGCCACTCTGGAAACACCATATATTTT.

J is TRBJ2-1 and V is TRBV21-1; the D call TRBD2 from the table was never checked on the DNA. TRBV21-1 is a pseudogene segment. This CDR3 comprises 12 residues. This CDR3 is CEGGCIGNEQFF. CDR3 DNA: TGTGAAGGAGGGTGTATTGGGAATGAGCAGTTCTTC.

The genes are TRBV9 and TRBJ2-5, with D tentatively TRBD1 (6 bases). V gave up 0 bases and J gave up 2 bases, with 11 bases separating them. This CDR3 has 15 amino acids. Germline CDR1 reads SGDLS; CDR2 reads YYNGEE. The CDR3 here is CASSVEKDSQETQYF. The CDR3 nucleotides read TGTGCCAGCAGCGTAGAGAAGGACAGTCAAGAGACCCAGTACTTC.